The 5 T cell receptor beta chains in this list originate from one sample, sequenced in a study of blood T cell repertoires in COVID-19. TCRdb's copy holds only in-frame clones and misses some; the assay was immunoSEQ multiplex PCR. The table records around 120,000 clones, 60% to 85% of them present only once. Sequenced: peripheral blood. The origin of the receptors is a man in his 70s with acute or convalescent COVID-19.

This clone was counted once. The J gene is TRBJ1-1, the V gene TRBV5-1; no reliable D call. V gave up 0 bases and J gave up 1 base, with 7 bases separating them. The CDR3 consists of 14 residues. Germline V gives CDR1 SGHRS, CDR2 YFSETQ. The CDR3 DNA follows: TGCGCCAGCAGCTTGGGGCAGAAGAACACTGAAGCTTTCTTT. Protein product: CASSLGQKNTEAFF.

The chain has TRBV15 and TRBJ1-4; D is possibly TRBD1 (6 bases). The V and J ends lost 3 bases and 8 bases respectively, with 16 bases between them. The CDR3 sequence is 15 residues long. Germline values: CDR1 LNHNV, CDR2 YYDKDF (reference sequence). As DNA, the CDR3 is TGTGCCACCAGCAGGGAGGGGGGGACTCGAGAAAAACTGTTTTTT. This translates into CATSREGGTREKLFF.

The chain links TRBV5-1 to TRBJ2-3; 8 bases line up with TRBD2. Germline loops: CDR1 SGHRS, CDR2 YFSETQ. CDR3 size: 14 residues. V was clipped by 3 bases and J by 1 base; unmatched bases: 1. The CDR3 DNA reads as TGCGCCAGCAGCTCACTAGCGGGCACAGATACGCAGTATTTT. Translating gives CASSSLAGTDTQYF.

This chain links TRBV20-1 with TRBJ2-1; 12 bases match TRBD1. The CDR3 spans 15 residues. CDR1 DFQATT and CDR2 SNEGSKA come from the germline V gene (reference sequence). V shed 6 bases and J 8 bases; nucleotides not matched to a gene: 11. The CDR3 coding sequence is TGCAGTGCCAGTCGACGGGACAGGGGGCGGGATGAGCAGTTCTTC. It encodes CSASRRDRGRDEQFF.

The chain has TRBV11-2 and TRBJ2-7, with D possibly being TRBD1 (6 bases). The germline CDR1 and CDR2 sequences are SGHAT and FQNNGV. There are 11 residues in the CDR3. With 5 bases removed from V and 8 bases from J, the gap between germline ends came to 10 bases. The CDR3 bases are TGTGCCAGCAGCGCTACAGGGAAGCAGTACTTC. Residues: CASSATGKQYF.